This record concerns one TCR beta chain sequence. Its cognate antigen is unknown. Library construction for TCR beta used iRepertoire HTBI primers and Arm-PCR of CDR3 regions. TCRdb re-analysed the multiplex PCR reads in MiXCR, keeping a single row per CDR3 protein. The sample records fewer than 550,000 distinct CDR3 sequences, about 16% being singletons. The V gene lost 3 bases and the J gene lost 4 bases, with 9 bases spanning the gap. The CDR3 loop spans 13 amino acids. Germline values: CDR1 SGHAT, CDR2 FQNNGV. This sample is drawn from a study of regulatory T cells in long-lasting Graves disease. Study-level points and caveats: It was in persistent disease that TRBV28, TRBJ1-2 and TRBJ2-5 were favored.

The time point was: newly diagnosed GD, antithyroid drugs for less than 3 months. PBMC-derived RNA was used for the TCR library. The same specimen was also included in a second study, on T cells in Graves' hyperthyroidism and ophthalmopathy. That investigation notes: Investigators excluded patients with uncontrolled infection, other autoimmune disease, pregnancy or lactation. When the TCR CDR3 underwent first-round RT-PCR, the HTBI primer set was used. Most clonotypes expanded in the thyroid (above 0.001) were also present in blood.

The TCR was taken from a woman younger than 35 with Graves disease. This chain connects TRBV11-2 to TRBJ1-1; TRBD1 might be the D (6 bases). Sample: peripheral blood mononuclear cells (PBMCs), taken at new diagnosis, from a patient treated with antithyroid drugs. The CDR3 sequence: CASSLSGATEAFF. The CDR3 region has the DNA TGTGCCAGCAGCTTGTCAGGGGCCACTGAAGCTTTCTTT.